This record concerns one T cell receptor beta chain sequence. What it binds is not known. This sample is drawn from a study of response to subunit inactivated influenza vaccine. General study findings and limits: Only a handful of new T cells, the authors suggested, are recruited with each seasonal influenza vaccination.

Germline assignment: CDR1 DFQATT and CDR2 SNEGSKA (reference sequence). After removal of 0 bases from V and 3 bases from J, the junction contained 5 bases not matched to a gene. The CDR3 length is 15 residues. TCRdb re-analysed the RT-PCR reads in MiXCR, keeping a single row per CDR3 protein. This table holds around 200,000 distinct CDR3 sequences, around an eighth found once. This chain links TRBV20-1 with TRBJ1-2, with 9 bases fitting TRBD1. The clonotype originates from a middle-aged man who received an inactivated influenza vaccine. The sample here was CD8+ T cells sorted from PBMCs, taken 5 days after vaccination. DNA for the CDR3: TGCAGTGCTAGAGATGCTCGACAGGGGGACTATGGCTACACCTTC. Amino acids: CSARDARQGDYGYTF.